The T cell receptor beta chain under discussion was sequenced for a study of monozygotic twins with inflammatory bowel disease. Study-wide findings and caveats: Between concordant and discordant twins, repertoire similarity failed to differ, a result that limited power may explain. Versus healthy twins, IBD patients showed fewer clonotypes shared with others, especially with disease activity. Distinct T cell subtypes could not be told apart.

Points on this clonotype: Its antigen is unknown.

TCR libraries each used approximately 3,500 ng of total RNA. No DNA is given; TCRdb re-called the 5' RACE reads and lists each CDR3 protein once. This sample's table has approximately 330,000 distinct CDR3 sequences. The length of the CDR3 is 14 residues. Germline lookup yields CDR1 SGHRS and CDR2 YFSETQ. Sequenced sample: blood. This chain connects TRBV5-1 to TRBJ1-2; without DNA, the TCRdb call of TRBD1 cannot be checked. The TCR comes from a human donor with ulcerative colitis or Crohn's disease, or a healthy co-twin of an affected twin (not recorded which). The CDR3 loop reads CASSILGQGYGYTF.